What follows are 14 T cell receptor beta chains derived from one specimen sequenced in a study of a mutant IDH1 vaccine in newly diagnosed glioma. Sequenced by immunoSEQ multiplex PCR; TCRdb stores in-frame clones only, minus some. This sample carries 35,000 to 50,000 clones, roughly 92% of them seen once, and the ten largest clones take roughly 2.3%. Their antigens are not known. Time point of the sample: week 35, safety follow-up. Vaccination comprised doses that each held 300 ug of mutant IDH1 20-mer peptide, plus topical imiquimod. The input for sequencing was PBMCs, taken from a glioma patient whose treatment included an IDH1 peptide vaccine. The receptors come from a man in his fifties with glioma.

This sequence joins TRBV18 and TRBJ2-7, with D possibly TRBD2 on 6 matching bases. The V end lost 1 base, the J end lost 3 bases, and 16 bases lay between the germline ends. Germline V CDR1 and CDR2: KGHSH, LQKENI. The CDR3 covers 16 residues. The CDR3 DNA reads TGTGCCAGCTCACCACACGAGGTAGCGGTTATCTACGAGCAGTACTTC. It yields the protein CASSPHEVAVIYEQYF.

V is TRBV7-9 and J is TRBJ1-2; 7 bases are shared with TRBD1. Per the germline V gene, CDR1 is SEHNR and CDR2 is FQNEAQ (reference sequence). CDR3 length: 16 amino acids. Losses at the gene ends were 5 bases for V and 7 bases for J; bases not matched to a gene: 16. The DNA of the CDR3 is TGTGCCAGCAGCGCTCAGCGACAGGGCGGGTCCGGTGGCTACACCTTC. Translation: CASSAQRQGGSGGYTF.

A remark on this clone: At one of its ends the junction is not consistent with the germline gene, which may arise from a read error. The V and J genes are TRBV6-5 and TRBJ1-5; TRBD1 matches 11 bases. The CDR3 loop spans 15 amino acids. Per germline, CDR1 MNHEY and CDR2 SVGAGI. CDR3 coding DNA: TGTGCCAGCAGGCCTTGGACAGGGGGCAAGCAGCCCCAGCATTTT. Translation gives CASRPWTGGKQPQHF.

V usage is TRBV4-2 and J usage is TRBJ1-1; perhaps TRBD1 as D (6 bases). The germline V gene has CDR1 LGHNA and CDR2 YNFKEQ. Between the trimmed V and J ends, which lost 3 bases and 5 bases, there was a span of 19 bases. This CDR3 is 16 amino acids long. Here the CDR3 DNA reads TGTGCCAGCAGCCAGGTCGAGGGGGGGAGAAAGACTGAAGCTTTCTTT. Translated, it gives CASSQVEGGRKTEAFF.

The V call is TRBV6-5, the J call TRBJ2-7; perhaps TRBD1 as D (6 bases). The CDR3 is made up of 14 amino acids. V was cut by 2 bases and J by 2 bases, with 10 bases left in between. Per germline, CDR1 MNHEY and CDR2 SVGAGI. CDR3 nucleotide sequence: TGTGCCAGCAGTTACGTTGGACAGACCTACGAGCAGTACTTC. This sequence encodes CASSYVGQTYEQYF.

The chain employs TRBV30 and TRBJ2-5; TRBD1 agrees at 11 bases. The germline V gene encodes CDR1 GTSNPN and CDR2 SVGIG (reference sequence). Trimming at V came to 4 bases and at J to 5 bases, leaving 9 bases not matched to a gene. The CDR3 extends over 15 amino acids. The CDR3 spells CAWNRGQGAVETQYF. CDR3 in DNA: TGTGCCTGGAACCGAGGACAGGGGGCGGTTGAGACCCAGTACTTC.

The gene calls are TRBV6-1 and TRBJ1-3, with D uncertain. The CDR3 extends over 14 amino acids. CDR1 and CDR2 from the germline V gene are MNHNS and SASEGT. The germline V and J ends were trimmed by 6 bases and 2 bases, with 11 bases remaining between them. The CDR3: CASRLNIPGNTIYF. The CDR3 coding sequence is TGTGCCAGCAGGCTGAACATCCCTGGAAACACCATATATTTT.

The V and J genes are TRBV11-3 and TRBJ2-7; D remains ambiguous. Germline CDR1 reads SGHNT; CDR2 reads YENEEA. CDR3 length: 14 residues. Trimming left V 2 bases short and J 1 base short, with 9 bases between. The DNA of the CDR3 is TGTGCCAGCAGCTTAAGTCCGGGTTCCTACGAGCAGTACTTC. The encoded protein is CASSLSPGSYEQYF.

This clone was seen a few times. The chain recombines TRBV7-9 with TRBJ1-2, with D perhaps TRBD1 (6 bases). V lost 2 bases, J lost 6 bases, and 13 bases lay in between. The CDR3 has 14 amino acids. CDR1 is SEHNR and CDR2 is FQNEAQ in the germline V gene (reference sequence). The CDR3 region has the DNA TGTGCCAGCAGCTTATCTGGGGGCTTGGATGGCTACACCTTC. Amino acids: CASSLSGGLDGYTF.

The chain joins TRBV2 to TRBJ2-3, with TRBD2 identical over 16 bases. Germline CDR1 reads SNHLY; CDR2 reads FYNNEI. The CDR3 extends over 19 amino acids. Trimming cost V 7 bases and J 0 bases; bases outside gene matches: 10. The CDR3 reads CASTPPGLAGGISTDTQYF. In DNA, the CDR3 is TGTGCCAGCACCCCCCCGGGACTAGCGGGGGGGATTAGCACAGATACGCAGTATTTT.

The chain recombines TRBV2 with TRBJ1-4; possibly TRBD1 for D (6 bases). This CDR3 comprises 14 residues. Per the germline V gene, CDR1 is SNHLY and CDR2 is FYNNEI. Trimming left V 1 base short and J 8 bases short, with 11 bases between. The CDR3 reads CASSEVAGVEKLFF. CDR3 DNA: TGTGCCAGCAGTGAAGTGGCAGGGGTCGAAAAACTGTTTTTT.

The chain is built from TRBV27 and TRBJ2-7; 8 positions match TRBD1. V was pared by 6 bases and J by 4 bases, with 17 bases of the junction left unmatched. The CDR3 covers 17 residues. Germline CDR1 MNHEY, CDR2 SMNVEV (reference sequence). The DNA of the CDR3 is TGTGCCAGCAGCCAACTCACTGGACAGGGAGCCAAGTACGAGCAGTACTTC. Encoded protein: CASSQLTGQGAKYEQYF.

J is TRBJ2-3 and V is TRBV6-1; 8 nucleotides align to TRBD1. V lost 8 bases and J lost 3; bases outside the gene matches: 7. The CDR3 covers 14 residues. CDR1 and CDR2 from the germline V gene are MNHNS and SASEGT. CDR3 region: CASLVTGGTDTQYF. The CDR3 DNA follows: TGTGCCAGCTTGGTCACAGGGGGAACAGATACGCAGTATTTT.

The rearrangement links TRBV7-8 to TRBJ1-2, with TRBD1 as a possible D gene (5 bases). CDR3 length equals 13 residues. Germline CDR1 SGHVS, CDR2 FQNEAQ. V lost 4 bases to trimming and J lost 4 bases, with 10 bases between them. The CDR3 DNA reads as TGTGCCAGCAGCTCCACAGGCTTCTATGGCTACACCTTC. It encodes CASSSTGFYGYTF.